One sample yielded the 30 T cell receptor beta chains listed below, sequenced in a study of blood T cells in healthy people across ages. Using a J-beta primer mix together with a sample-barcoded 5' primer, a second PCR was run for about 6 to 11 cycles. Using its own MiXCR run on the 5' RACE reads, TCRdb lists one record per CDR3 protein. The sample consists of roughly 800,000 distinct CDR3 sequences, roughly 25% of them appearing once. The same data also went into a second study, on T cells of mothers and their children.

Specimen: blood. Every receptor here comes from a boy aged 5-17 years in good health.

This clonotype was counted a few times. The chain joins TRBV12-3 or TRBV12-4 to TRBJ1-6; no clear D gene. V was shortened by 1 base and J by 7 bases, with 11 bases between the two germline ends. The CDR3 is 15 residues long. CDR3 amino acids: CASSLDTTINSPLHF. The CDR3 DNA reads TGTGCCAGCAGTTTAGATACCACGATCAATTCACCCCTCCACTTT.

This clonotype has more than one count but fewer than ten. The chain employs TRBV4-3 and TRBJ2-5; no firm D call. The CDR3 is made up of 15 amino acids. V dropped 3 bases and J dropped 2 bases, with 13 bases sitting between them. CDR1 is LGHNA, CDR2 YSLEER, per germline. The CDR3 is CASSQGSQTQETQYF. DNA for the CDR3: TGCGCCAGCAGCCAGGGGTCCCAGACTCAAGAGACCCAGTACTTC.

This clonotype was seen more than once but under ten times. The V gene is TRBV5-1, the J gene TRBJ2-2; D unclear. CDR1 and CDR2 from the germline V gene are SGHRS and YFSETQ. The CDR3 is made up of 14 amino acids. V was shortened by 2 bases and J by 3 bases, with 8 bases between the two germline ends. CDR3 residues: CASSFPADTGELFF. The CDR3 DNA is TGCGCCAGCAGCTTTCCCGCCGACACCGGGGAGCTGTTTTTT.

The chain employs TRBV6-5 and TRBJ1-4; TRBD1 might be the D (5 bases). Trimming removed 2 bases from V and 8 bases from J, with 12 bases in between. Germline lookup yields CDR1 MNHEY and CDR2 SVGAGI. CDR3 length: 14 residues. CDR3 DNA sequence: TGTGCCAGCAGTTACGGGACCGAGCCGGAAAAACTGTTTTTT. Amino acid sequence: CASSYGTEPEKLFF.

This clonotype was counted only a few times. The V call is TRBV19, the J call TRBJ2-1, with D tentatively TRBD2 (5 bases). Germline CDR1 is LNHDA and CDR2 is SQIVND (reference sequence). Deletions cut 2 bases from V and 3 bases from J, with 11 bases between. CDR3 length: 15 amino acids. CDR3 sequence: CASSIKRRNYNEQFF. The CDR3 DNA is TGTGCCAGTAGTATAAAGCGGAGGAACTACAATGAGCAGTTCTTC.

This clonotype turned up a few times. V and J are TRBV7-3 and TRBJ2-2; D assignment may be TRBD1 or TRBD2 (7 bases each). CDR3 length equals 17 residues. Germline V gives CDR1 SGHTA, CDR2 FQGTGA. V dropped 5 bases and J dropped 2 bases, with 18 bases sitting between them. Here the CDR3 DNA reads TGTGCCAGCAGCCCGGGGGAGGGACAGTCAAACACCGGGGAGCTGTTTTTT. It codes for CASSPGEGQSNTGELFF.

This clonotype is medium-sized in the sample. V gene TRBV6-2 or TRBV6-3 combines with J gene TRBJ2-7; D possibly corresponds to TRBD1 (5 bases). Trimming removed 0 bases from V and 0 bases from J, with 33 bases in between. Germline CDR1 MNHEY, CDR2 SVGEGT. This CDR3 has 23 amino acids. CDR3 sequence reads: CASSYSGPRFQDVGITSSYEQYF. The CDR3 nucleotides read TGTGCCAGCAGTTACTCGGGGCCGAGGTTTCAGGACGTAGGTATTACATCCTCCTACGAGCAGTACTTC.

The J gene is TRBJ1-6, the V gene TRBV7-9, with D maybe TRBD1 (5 bases). V was clipped by 10 bases and J by 7 bases, with 14 bases between them. The CDR3 length is 13 residues. Germline V gene lookup returns CDR1 SEHNR and CDR2 FQNEAQ (reference sequence). The CDR3 protein is CATPGRTNSPLHF. The CDR3 coding sequence is TGTGCCACTCCGGGGCGGACCAATTCACCCCTCCACTTT. Supplemented by reference TRBV7-9 and TRBJ1-6, the full variable domain reads DTGVSQNPRHKITKRGQNVTFRCDPISEHNRLYWYRQTLGQGPEFLTYFQNEAQLEKSRLLSDRFSAERPKGSFSTLEIQRTEQGDSAMYLCATPGRTNSPLHFGNGTRLTVT.

This clonotype showed up just a few times. V is TRBV7-2 and J is TRBJ1-2; 8 nucleotides align to TRBD1. This CDR3 region has 16 residues. Trimming removed 5 bases from V and 1 base from J; junction bases left unmatched: 9. CDR1 and CDR2 (germline): SGHTA, FQGNSA. CDR3 nucleotide sequence: TGTGCCAGCAGCCCAAGGACAGGGCCGTATAACTATGGCTACACCTTC. Protein: CASSPRTGPYNYGYTF.

The gene calls are TRBV5-8 and TRBJ1-1; TRBD1 aligns across 7 bases. Germline lookup yields CDR1 SGHTS and CDR2 YDEGEE. This CDR3 has 13 amino acids. With V trimmed by 2 bases and J by 4 bases, 2 bases remained unmatched. The CDR3 loop reads CASSFGQATEAFF. In nucleotides, the CDR3 is TGTGCCAGCAGCTTTGGACAGGCCACTGAAGCTTTCTTT.

J is TRBJ2-7 and V is TRBV7-2; 7 bases are a match to TRBD2. V trimming: 3 bases; J trimming: 3 bases; junction bases outside the gene matches: 5. The CDR3 length is 14 residues. The germline gives CDR1 SGHTA, CDR2 FQGNSA. The CDR3 is CASSFGGGDYEQYF. CDR3 bases: TGTGCCAGCAGCTTCGGCGGGGGAGACTACGAGCAGTACTTC.

The chain employs TRBV2 and TRBJ2-7; D gene unclear. Germline V gene lookup returns CDR1 SNHLY and CDR2 FYNNEI. The ends were cut back, 3 bases at V and 6 bases at J, with 9 bases in the middle. The CDR3 extends over 12 amino acids. The CDR3 DNA reads as TGTGCCAGCAGTGATTTCCGGGTCGAGCAGTACTTC. Encoded protein: CASSDFRVEQYF.

This clonotype was detected only a few times. V usage is TRBV6-1 and J usage is TRBJ1-3; D not resolved. V gave up 0 bases and J gave up 0 bases, with 12 bases separating them. Germline assignment: CDR1 MNHNS and CDR2 SASEGT. The length of the CDR3 is 17 residues. For the CDR3, the DNA is TGTGCCAGCAGTGAAGCTCACGGCGGAAGCTCTGGAAACACCATATATTTT. Translated: CASSEAHGGSSGNTIYF.

Notes on this clonotype: This may be a read error, as it is one base from a much larger clone. The J gene is TRBJ2-3, the V gene TRBV6-6; D is undetermined. The CDR3 runs 11 residues. Deletions cut 1 base from V and 6 bases from J, with 2 bases between. CDR1 and CDR2 from the germline V gene are MNHNY and SVGAGI (reference sequence). For the CDR3, the DNA is TGTGCCAGCAGTTACTGGGATACGCAGTATTTT. This sequence encodes CASSYWDTQYF.

This chain links TRBV7-8 with TRBJ2-5, with D possibly matching TRBD2 (5 bases). Germline V gives CDR1 SGHVS, CDR2 FQNEAQ. This CDR3 has 14 residues. Trimming took 5 bases from V and 4 from J, leaving 14 bases between them. CDR3 sequence: CASSPSVGAETQYF. The CDR3 DNA sequence: TGTGCCAGCAGCCCCTCGGTGGGAGCAGAGACCCAGTACTTC. Looking up the rest from reference TRBV7-8 and TRBJ2-5 gives the full variable domain: GAGVSQSPRYKVAKRGQDVALRCDPISGHVSLFWYQQALGQGPEFLTYFQNEAQLDKSGLPSDRFFAERPEGSVSTLKIQRTQQEDSAVYLCASSPSVGAETQYFGPGTRLLVL.

This clonotype was detected a few times. The rearrangement links TRBV4-3 to TRBJ2-7; 9 bases line up with TRBD1. The CDR3 is made up of 14 amino acids. Germline CDR1 LGHNA, CDR2 YSLEER. Germline trimming cut 4 bases from V and 5 bases from J; bases unmatched to any gene: 6. The CDR3 loop reads CASSRGQGAHEQYF. The CDR3 DNA sequence: TGCGCCAGCAGCCGGGGACAGGGTGCCCACGAGCAGTACTTC.

There are many counts of this clonotype. This chain links TRBV4-3 with TRBJ2-1; no clear D gene. CDR3 size: 15 residues. CDR1 is LGHNA and CDR2 is YSLEER in the germline V gene. V was cut by 4 bases and J by 3 bases, with 13 bases left in between. The DNA for the CDR3 is TGCGCCAGCAGCCGAAGACTTATTCTCTACAATGAGCAGTTCTTC. Translating gives CASSRRLILYNEQFF.

This clonotype was detected a few times. This chain's CDR3 is CASSRDPNLPDTQYF. CDR3 nucleotide sequence: TGTGCCAGCTCTCGGGACCCTAATCTCCCAGATACGCAGTATTTT. The chain employs TRBV6-4 and TRBJ2-3, with D perhaps being TRBD1 or TRBD2 (5 bases each). The CDR3 is 15 residues long. In germline, CDR1 is MRHNA, CDR2 SNTAGT. The ends were cut back, 8 bases at V and 4 bases at J, with 19 bases in the middle.

As regards this clonotype: Germline is not matched at one junction end, which may reflect a read error. The chain employs TRBV18 and TRBJ2-3; D is possibly TRBD2 (5 bases). The CDR3 contains 16 residues. Germline V gene lookup returns CDR1 KGHSH and CDR2 LQKENI. The CDR3 is CASSPPFRAGTDTQYF. The CDR3 DNA is TGTGCCAGCTCGCCACCTTTTCGAGCGGGCACAGATACGCAGTATTTT. The full variable domain, its missing parts supplied by reference TRBV18 and TRBJ2-3, is NAGVMQNPRHLVRRRGQEARLRCSPMKGHSHVYWYRQLPEEGLKFMVYLQKENIIDESGMPKERFSAEFPKEGPSILRIQQVVRGDSAAYFCASSPPFRAGTDTQYFGPGTRLTVL.

V gene TRBV2 combines with J gene TRBJ2-1; D remains ambiguous. Germline CDR1 is SNHLY and CDR2 is FYNNEI. The CDR3 covers 15 residues. Trimming removed 4 bases from V and 7 bases from J, with 17 bases in between. CDR3: CASSVWLTEGNEQFF. The CDR3 DNA sequence: TGTGCCAGCAGTGTGTGGCTCACGGAAGGGAATGAGCAGTTCTTC.

In nucleotides, the CDR3 is TGTGCCAGCAGCTTAGAACTGGGACCGGAGAAAAAACTGTTTTTT. The encoded protein is CASSLELGPEKKLFF. The V and J genes are TRBV13 and TRBJ1-4, with D possibly TRBD1 on 5 matching bases. This CDR3 spans 15 amino acids. Trimming removed 1 base at V and 9 bases at J, with 15 bases between. Germline lookup yields CDR1 PRHDT and CDR2 FYEKMQ (reference sequence).

This chain joins TRBV29-1 and TRBJ1-2; 7 bases align to TRBD1. The germline V gene has CDR1 SQVTM and CDR2 ANQGSEA. This CDR3 contains 13 residues. The V gene end was trimmed by 3 bases and the J gene end by 2 bases; junction bases not matched to a gene: 3. CDR3 protein: CSVETTGNYGYTF. The CDR3 DNA is TGCAGCGTTGAGACGACAGGGAACTATGGCTACACCTTC. Supplemented by reference TRBV29-1 and TRBJ1-2, the full variable domain reads SAVISQKPSRDICQRGTSLTIQCQVDSQVTMMFWYRQQPGQSLTLIATANQGSEATYESGFVIDKFPISRPNLTFSTLTVSNMSPEDSSIYLCSVETTGNYGYTFGSGTRLTVV.

This clonotype was found a few times. This chain connects TRBV30 to TRBJ2-3; TRBD2 matches 7 bases. The junction had 0 bases not matched to a gene; V was cut back by 3 bases and J by 6 bases. This CDR3 has 11 amino acids. Germline lookup yields CDR1 GTSNPN and CDR2 SVGIG (reference sequence). CDR3 nucleotides: TGTGCCTGGAGCGGGGGGGATACGCAGTATTTT. Protein sequence: CAWSGGDTQYF.

Only a few counts were recorded for this clonotype. This rearrangement joins TRBV7-2 to TRBJ2-7, with a tentative D call TRBD1 (5 bases). V lost 3 bases and J 4 bases, leaving 22 bases between the germline ends. This CDR3 is 17 amino acids long. CDR1 SGHTA and CDR2 FQGNSA come from the germline V gene. The CDR3 spells CASSFSVFGAARYEQYF. CDR3 sequence (DNA): TGTGCCAGCAGCTTCTCGGTATTTGGGGCGGCAAGATACGAGCAGTACTTC.

The chain couples TRBV6-4 to TRBJ2-3, with D possibly TRBD1 on 6 matching bases. The V and J ends lost 2 bases and 4 bases respectively, with 13 bases between them. Germline loops: CDR1 MRHNA, CDR2 SNTAGT. The CDR3 has 15 amino acids. The CDR3, as DNA: TGTGCCAGCAGTGACATGCCAGGGGCGGCAGATACGCAGTATTTT. Its protein is CASSDMPGAADTQYF.

This clonotype occurred a few times. The J gene is TRBJ2-5, the V gene TRBV6-6; 9 bases are a match to TRBD1. The CDR3 has 14 residues. Germline V lookup: CDR1 MNHNY, CDR2 SVGAGI (reference sequence). V dropped 6 bases and J dropped 5; count of bases not matched to a gene: 7. The CDR3: CASRPQGAGETQYF. DNA of the CDR3: TGTGCCAGCAGACCACAGGGGGCAGGGGAGACCCAGTACTTC.

This clonotype occurred many times. The V gene is TRBV7-2, the J gene TRBJ2-5; 7 bases are a match to TRBD2. The J call may be in error: the DNA end matches TRBJ2-1 better. Germline V gives CDR1 SGHTA, CDR2 FQGNSA. This CDR3 has 14 residues. The DNA for the CDR3 is TGTGCCAGCAGCTCCGGACTAGTAGGCCATGAGCAGTTCTTC. It specifies CASSSGLVGHEQFF.

This chain uses TRBV29-1 with TRBJ1-2; D unresolved. Per germline, CDR1 SQVTM and CDR2 ANQGSEA. V lost 3 bases to trimming and J lost 9 bases, with 14 bases between them. The CDR3 has 12 residues. CDR3 sequence: CSVDFGVTRYTF. The CDR3 DNA reads TGCAGCGTTGACTTTGGGGTTACGCGCTACACCTTC.

This clonotype was picked up a small number of times. The chain employs TRBV28 and TRBJ2-5; D is possibly TRBD1 (5 bases). V was cut by 1 base and J by 5 bases, with 11 bases left in between. The V gene's germline CDR1 is MDHEN and CDR2 SYDVKM. CDR3 length equals 14 residues. The CDR3 spells CASSLLGRRETQYF. In DNA form, the CDR3 reads TGTGCCAGCAGTTTATTGGGGCGCAGGGAGACCCAGTACTTC.

The sample holds a few counts of this clonotype. The V and J genes are TRBV15 and TRBJ2-5; 13 nucleotides agree with TRBD2. CDR1 and CDR2 (germline): LNHNV, YYDKDF (reference sequence). V shed 0 bases and J 3 bases; nucleotides not matched to a gene: 4. The CDR3 consists of 17 residues. The CDR3 loop reads CATSRDGTSGEKETQYF. In nucleotides, the CDR3 is TGTGCCACCAGCAGAGACGGGACTAGCGGGGAGAAAGAGACCCAGTACTTC.